These 5 T cell receptor beta chains came from one sample sequenced in a study of blood T cell repertoires in COVID-19 (dated by TCRdb to about 2020). Library preparation employed the immunoSEQ multiplex PCR assay. TCRdb retrieved this table from immuneACCESS and kept in-frame rearrangements only. Not all clones are present; in checked studies, unresolved V genes account for under half, and no reason is known for the remainder. For this sample the table gives around 250,000 clones, of which about 91% were detected only once. The ten largest account for approximately 1.2% of the sample. Sequenced material: PBMCs or T cells enriched from blood (not recorded which). The receptors come from a woman aged 40 to 50 with acute COVID-19.

The chain links TRBV14 to TRBJ2-2; possible D gene TRBD1, 5 bases. This CDR3 spans 15 amino acids. V shed 4 bases and J shed 1 base, with 10 bases lying between them. Germline values: CDR1 SGHDN, CDR2 FVKESK. CDR3 coding DNA: TGTGCCAGCAGCCTCAGGGAACAGAACACCGGGGAGCTGTTTTTT. Encoded protein: CASSLREQNTGELFF.

This clone was seen a few times. The chain carries TRBV14 and TRBJ1-1; the match to TRBD1 covers 11 bases. Trimming removed 5 bases from V and 5 bases from J; junction bases left unmatched: 10. This CDR3 comprises 16 residues. CDR1 is SGHDN and CDR2 is FVKESK in the germline V gene. This CDR3 reads CASSKNPGTGGTEAFF. The CDR3 region has the DNA TGTGCCAGCAGCAAAAACCCGGGGACAGGGGGTACTGAAGCTTTCTTT.

This clone was detected only a few times. The chain combines TRBV19 with TRBJ2-1, with D perhaps TRBD2 (6 bases). With 2 bases removed from V and 0 bases from J, the gap between germline ends came to 14 bases. The length of the CDR3 is 17 residues. CDR1 is LNHDA, CDR2 SQIVND, per germline (reference sequence). CDR3 DNA: TGTGCCAGTAGTATAATGGGCGGGGTGAGCTCCTACAATGAGCAGTTCTTC. Its protein is CASSIMGGVSSYNEQFF.

The chain has TRBV4-1 and TRBJ1-1; D call uncertain. CDR1 MGHRA and CDR2 YSYEKL come from the germline V gene. V gave up 4 bases and J gave up 5 bases, with 14 bases separating them. This CDR3 comprises 14 residues. The CDR3 nucleotides read TGCGCCAGCAGCCCTCCGGGAGGATGGACTGAAGCTTTCTTT. Its translation: CASSPPGGWTEAFF.

The V call is TRBV10-3, the J call TRBJ2-7; 8 bases agree with TRBD2. There are 14 residues in the CDR3. Looked up from germline, CDR1 is ENHRY and CDR2 is SYGVKD. V was clipped by 6 bases and J by 1 base; unmatched bases: 5. The CDR3 nucleotides read TGTGCCATCAGAAGCGGGAGCTGGTCCTACGAGCAGTACTTC. Its translation: CAIRSGSWSYEQYF.